This T cell receptor (beta chain) was recorded in a study of T cell responses to AZD1222 COVID-19 vaccine listed by TCRdb under 2021. For the study in its entirety: AZD1222 recipients whose second dose came at about 4 weeks and those whose second dose came at about 12 weeks were combined into one group, since spike-specific TCR depth and breadth did not differ between the two schedules. Trial participants were enrolled into age subgroups of 18-55, 56-69 and 70-plus years, which contained 148, 28 and 57 TCR-sequenced participants, respectively. TCR sequencing was performed for roughly 240 trial participants, of whom 207 were given two doses of AZD1222 and roughly 25 were given two doses of MenACWY control vaccine.

The CDR3 regions of human TCRbeta chains were subjected to immunosequencing. The authors' pipeline ran thus. Repertoire TCRs were matched against a reference library of SARS-CoV-2-specific TCRs generated with the MIRA antigen-specificity platform. Breadth was defined as the fraction of unique TCRs that were SARS-CoV-2-associated, and depth was defined as the fraction of total T cells that were SARS-CoV-2-associated. Using the MIRA data, each spike-specific TCR was mapped to the spike region that the TCR reacts to and placed in a CD4 or CD8 class. Log10-transformed breadth and depth values were compared by one-way ANOVA with Sidak's multiple comparisons tests. TCRdb limited this immuneACCESS table to in-frame rearrangements with V and J called. A share of clones is missing; checked studies link under half to unresolved V genes, and the rest is unexplained. That table furnishes V, J and clone size, whereas the DNA furnished D and trimming. The sample data list 140,000 to 150,000 clones, and 80% to 90% of these were observed just once. Around 8% of the sample rests with the top ten.

For this clone: Its antigen has not been determined. Base qualities were left out, and no much larger clone turns up one base away.

The germline V gene specifies SGHDT as CDR1 and YYEEEE as CDR2. V lost 3 bases and J lost 1 base, and the count of bases not matched to a germline gene is 1. The CDR3 numbers 13 residues from cysteine through phenylalanine. CDR3 DNA is the only sequence kept; it has 39 bases, read in frame from the first base. General study outcomes and caveats: The 56-69-year group was small, and its depth increase did not reach significance, likely because of low power. Spike-specific TCR breadth and depth rose significantly after two AZD1222 doses compared with day 0 and with MenACWY recipients. Nearly half of unique spike-specific TCRs reportedly recognized epitopes outside regions mutated in the B.1.351 and B.1.1.7 variants. No day 14 peak-response samples were available, so repertoires were characterized only after the peak T cell response. Conclusions about previously exposed vaccinees are limited, since just 5 or 6 AZD1222 recipients were seropositive for SARS-CoV-2 at baseline. Participants were mostly white British, with more females than males. The authors suggested clonal diversity may have been underestimated. CD4 TCRs associated with the vaccine covered the entire spike protein, and the dominant responses were in regions 160-218 and 743-854.

The sample's time point label is to be understood as: baseline before first vaccination. Samples from vaccinated people were obtained from the UK trials COV001 and COV002, which included a single-blind randomized controlled phase 2/3 trial of AZD1222 (ChAdOx1 nCoV-19) in healthy adults. For TCRbeta chain sequencing, PBMC samples from trial participants were taken at day 0 and at day 28 after the second dose. Sequencing used peripheral blood, obtained on day 0 of AZD1222 vaccination. This chain is built from TRBV5-6 and TRBJ2-7, with 7 bases aligning to TRBD2. This receptor was identified in an adult in good health. CDR3 sequence: CASSYGGSYEQYF. The DNA reads as follows: TGTGCCAGCAGCTACGGGGGGTCCTACGAGCAGTACTTC.